The next 7 T cell receptor beta chains were all read from a single sample in a study of cytomegalovirus exposure and HLA in healthy donors. PCR used 60 Vbeta primers and 13 Jbeta primers. The protocol was immunoSEQ multiplex PCR, while the TCRdb copy is restricted to in-frame clones and leaves out a portion. Among 100,000 to 150,000 clones listed, around three quarters were seen once. The material sequenced was PBMCs. The receptors come from a man younger than 30 in good health and CMV-seropositive.

The V gene is TRBV25-1, the J gene TRBJ2-1; 7 bases agree with TRBD2. V was pared by 3 bases and J by 5 bases, with 10 bases of the junction left unmatched. Looked up from germline, CDR1 is MGHDK and CDR2 is SYGVNS. The CDR3 is 16 residues long. This CDR3 is CASSDIGTIWDNEQFF. The CDR3 coding sequence is TGTGCCAGCAGTGACATAGGGACTATCTGGGACAATGAGCAGTTCTTC.

The CDR3 sequence is CASSSIQGVETQYF. The CDR3 DNA sequence: TGTGCCAGCAGTTCCATACAGGGAGTGGAGACCCAGTACTTC. The chain combines TRBV28 with TRBJ2-5; D is perhaps TRBD1 (6 bases). In germline, CDR1 is MDHEN, CDR2 SYDVKM. Between the trimmed V and J ends, which lost 4 bases and 5 bases, there was a span of 14 bases. The CDR3 has 14 residues.

V is TRBV6-5 and J is TRBJ1-2, with D perhaps TRBD1 (6 bases). CDR3 size: 14 residues. Germline values: CDR1 MNHEY, CDR2 SVGAGI. Trimming took off 6 bases at V and 2 bases at J, with 13 bases between the two ends. DNA for the CDR3: TGTGCCAGCAGCCCCTGGACAGAGAACTATGGCTACACCTTC. Its translation: CASSPWTENYGYTF.

In DNA form, the CDR3 reads TGTGCCAGCGTCCCTCGGGAGCTCGGGGGCTACACCTTC. This gives the protein CASVPRELGGYTF. The chain has TRBV7-9 and TRBJ1-2; D ambiguous. Germline CDR1 SEHNR, CDR2 FQNEAQ (reference sequence). Trimming stripped 8 bases from V and 8 bases from J, with 18 bases between. CDR3 length: 13 residues.

This chain joins TRBV6-1 and TRBJ2-7, with TRBD2 matching 10 bases. The length of the CDR3 is 16 residues. Trimming removed 4 bases from V and 3 bases from J; junction bases left unmatched: 9. Germline V gene sequence: CDR1 MNHNS, CDR2 SASEGT. The CDR3 DNA reads TGTGCCAGCAGTGGACGGACTAGCGGAGGATACTACGAGCAGTACTTC. This codes for CASSGRTSGGYYEQYF.

V is TRBV27 and J is TRBJ2-3, with 7 bases that match TRBD2. After removal of 3 bases from V and 3 bases from J, the junction contained 3 bases not matched to a gene. The CDR3 has 14 residues. CDR1 and CDR2 from the germline V gene are MNHEY and SMNVEV (reference sequence). The DNA for the CDR3 is TGTGCCAGCAGTTTCGGGGGGAGTACAGATACGCAGTATTTT. Its protein product is CASSFGGSTDTQYF.

The chain links TRBV13 to TRBJ1-2; 8 positions match TRBD1. CDR3 size: 14 residues. From germline, CDR1 is PRHDT and CDR2 FYEKMQ (reference sequence). The V and J ends lost 4 bases and 6 bases, in that order; junction bases with no gene match: 7. In DNA, the CDR3 is TGTGCCAGCAGCTCCGGTCAGGGGGCGAATGGCTACACCTTC. Amino acid sequence: CASSSGQGANGYTF.